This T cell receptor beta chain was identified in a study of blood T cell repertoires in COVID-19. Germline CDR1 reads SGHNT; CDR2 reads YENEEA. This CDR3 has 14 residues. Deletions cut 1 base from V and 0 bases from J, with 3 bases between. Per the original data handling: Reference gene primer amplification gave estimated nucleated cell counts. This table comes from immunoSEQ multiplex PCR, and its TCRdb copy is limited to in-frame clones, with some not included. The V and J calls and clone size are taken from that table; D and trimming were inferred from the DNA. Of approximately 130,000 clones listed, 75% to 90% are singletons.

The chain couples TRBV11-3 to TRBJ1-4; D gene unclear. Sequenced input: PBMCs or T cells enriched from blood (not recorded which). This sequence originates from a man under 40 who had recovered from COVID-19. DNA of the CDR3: TGTGCCAGCAGCTTAGCAGCAACTAATGAAAAACTGTTTTTT. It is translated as CASSLAATNEKLFF.